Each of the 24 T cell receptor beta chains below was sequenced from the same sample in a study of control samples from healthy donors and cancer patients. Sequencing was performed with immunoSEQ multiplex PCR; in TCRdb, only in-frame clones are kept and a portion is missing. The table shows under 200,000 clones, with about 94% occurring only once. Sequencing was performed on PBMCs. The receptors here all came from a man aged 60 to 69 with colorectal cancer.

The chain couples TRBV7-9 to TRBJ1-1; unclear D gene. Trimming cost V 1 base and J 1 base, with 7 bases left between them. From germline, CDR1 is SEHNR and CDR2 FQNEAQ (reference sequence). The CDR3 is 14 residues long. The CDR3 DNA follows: TGTGCCAGCAGCTTAGTGGGCCCGAACACTGAAGCTTTCTTT. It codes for CASSLVGPNTEAFF.

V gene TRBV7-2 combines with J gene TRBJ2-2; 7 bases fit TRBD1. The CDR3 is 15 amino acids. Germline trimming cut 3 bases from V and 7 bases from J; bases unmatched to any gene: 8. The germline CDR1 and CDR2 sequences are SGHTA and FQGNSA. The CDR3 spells CASSFRQGYGGELFF. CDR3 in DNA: TGTGCCAGCAGCTTCCGACAGGGATATGGCGGGGAGCTGTTTTTT. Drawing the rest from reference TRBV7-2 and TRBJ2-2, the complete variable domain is GAGVSQSPSNKVTEKGKDVELRCDPISGHTALYWYRQSLGQGLEFLIYFQGNSAPDKSGLPSDRFSAERTGGSVSTLTIQRTQQEDSAVYLCASSFRQGYGGELFFGEGSRLTVL.

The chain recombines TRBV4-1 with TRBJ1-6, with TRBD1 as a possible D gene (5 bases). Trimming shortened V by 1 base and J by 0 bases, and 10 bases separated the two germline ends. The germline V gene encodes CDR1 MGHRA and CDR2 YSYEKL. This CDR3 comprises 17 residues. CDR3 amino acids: CASSQVGGGSYNSPLHF. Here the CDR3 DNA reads TGCGCCAGCAGCCAAGTGGGTGGGGGCTCCTATAATTCACCCCTCCACTTT.

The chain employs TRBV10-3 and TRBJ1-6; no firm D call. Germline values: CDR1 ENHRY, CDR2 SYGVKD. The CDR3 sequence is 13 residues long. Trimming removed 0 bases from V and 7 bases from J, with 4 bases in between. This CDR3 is CAISESNNSPLHF. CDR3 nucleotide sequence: TGTGCCATCAGTGAGTCGAACAATTCACCCCTCCACTTT.

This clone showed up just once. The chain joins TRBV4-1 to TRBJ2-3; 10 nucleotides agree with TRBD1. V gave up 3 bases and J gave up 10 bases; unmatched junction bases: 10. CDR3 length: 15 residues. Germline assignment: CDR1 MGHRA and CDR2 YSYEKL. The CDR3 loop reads CASSHPRDRGGAQYF. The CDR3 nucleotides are TGCGCCAGCAGCCATCCTCGGGACAGGGGTGGTGCGCAGTATTTT.

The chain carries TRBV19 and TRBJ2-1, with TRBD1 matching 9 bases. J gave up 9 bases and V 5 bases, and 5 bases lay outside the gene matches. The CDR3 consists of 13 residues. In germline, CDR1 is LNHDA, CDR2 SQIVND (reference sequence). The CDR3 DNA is TGTGCCAGTAGTCCACAGGGGGCGGGTGAGCAGTTCTTC. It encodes CASSPQGAGEQFF.

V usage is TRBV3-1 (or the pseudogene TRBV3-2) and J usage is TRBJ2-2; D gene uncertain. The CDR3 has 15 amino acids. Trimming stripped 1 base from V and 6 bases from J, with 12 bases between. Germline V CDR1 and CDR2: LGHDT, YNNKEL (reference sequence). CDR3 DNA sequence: TGTGCCAGCAGCCAAGGGGCTTTGGGCGCCGGGGAGCTGTTTTTT. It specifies CASSQGALGAGELFF.

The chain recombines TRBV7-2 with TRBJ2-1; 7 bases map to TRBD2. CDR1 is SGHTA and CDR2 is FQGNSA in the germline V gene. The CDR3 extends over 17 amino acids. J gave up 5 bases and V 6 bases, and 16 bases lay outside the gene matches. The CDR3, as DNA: TGTGCCAGCAGTATCTCTATGGCCGGCGCGGGGGACAATGAGCAGTTCTTC. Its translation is CASSISMAGAGDNEQFF. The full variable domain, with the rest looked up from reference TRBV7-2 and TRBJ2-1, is GAGVSQSPSNKVTEKGKDVELRCDPISGHTALYWYRQSLGQGLEFLIYFQGNSAPDKSGLPSDRFSAERTGGSVSTLTIQRTQQEDSAVYLCASSISMAGAGDNEQFFGPGTRLTVL.

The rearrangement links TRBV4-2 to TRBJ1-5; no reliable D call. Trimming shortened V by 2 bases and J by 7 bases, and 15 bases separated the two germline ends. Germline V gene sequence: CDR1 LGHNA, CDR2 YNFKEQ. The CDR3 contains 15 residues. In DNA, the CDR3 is TGTGCCAGCAGCCAATCCATGACTATGGGACAGCCCCAGCATTTT. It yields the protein CASSQSMTMGQPQHF.

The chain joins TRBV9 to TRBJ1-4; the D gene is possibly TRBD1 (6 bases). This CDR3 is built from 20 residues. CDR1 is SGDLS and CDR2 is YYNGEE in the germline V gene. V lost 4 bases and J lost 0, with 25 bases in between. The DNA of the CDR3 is TGTGCCAGCAGCTCAAAACAGGGAAGCCAAGACCTTGCAACTAATGAAAAACTGTTTTTT. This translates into CASSSKQGSQDLATNEKLFF.

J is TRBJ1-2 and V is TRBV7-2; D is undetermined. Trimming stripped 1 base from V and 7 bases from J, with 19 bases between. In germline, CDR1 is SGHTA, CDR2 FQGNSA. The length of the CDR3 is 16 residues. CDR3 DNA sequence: TGTGCCAGCAGCTTAGATCCGGGCAACCTTTCCCGTGGCTACACCTTC. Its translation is CASSLDPGNLSRGYTF.

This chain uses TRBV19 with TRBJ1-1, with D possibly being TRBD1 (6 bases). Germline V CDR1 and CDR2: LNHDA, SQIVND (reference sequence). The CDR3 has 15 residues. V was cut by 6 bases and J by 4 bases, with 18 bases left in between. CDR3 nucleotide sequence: TGTGCCAGTAGCCCACTGACAGGAATGGGCACTGAAGCTTTCTTT. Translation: CASSPLTGMGTEAFF.

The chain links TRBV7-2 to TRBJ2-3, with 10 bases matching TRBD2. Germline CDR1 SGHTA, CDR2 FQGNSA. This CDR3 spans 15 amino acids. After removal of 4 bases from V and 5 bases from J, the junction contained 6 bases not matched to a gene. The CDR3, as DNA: TGTGCCAGCAGCTCGCTAGCGGGGGTTAAAGATACGCAGTATTTT. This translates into CASSSLAGVKDTQYF.

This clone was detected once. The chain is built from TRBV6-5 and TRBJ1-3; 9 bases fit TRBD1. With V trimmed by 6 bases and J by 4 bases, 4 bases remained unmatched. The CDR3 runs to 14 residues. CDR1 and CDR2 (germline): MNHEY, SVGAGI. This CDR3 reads CASSRTGVGNTIYF. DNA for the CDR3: TGTGCCAGCAGCCGGACAGGGGTCGGAAACACCATATATTTT.

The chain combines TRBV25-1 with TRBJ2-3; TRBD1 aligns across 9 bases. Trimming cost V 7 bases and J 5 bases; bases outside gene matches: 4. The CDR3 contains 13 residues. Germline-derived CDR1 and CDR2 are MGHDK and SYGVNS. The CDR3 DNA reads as TGTGCCAGCACACAGGGGGCCGAAGATACGCAGTATTTT. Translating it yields CASTQGAEDTQYF.

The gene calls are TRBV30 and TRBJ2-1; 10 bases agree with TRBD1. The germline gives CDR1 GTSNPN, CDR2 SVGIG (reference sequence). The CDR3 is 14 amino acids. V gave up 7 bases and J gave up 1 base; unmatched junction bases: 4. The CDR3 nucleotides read TGTGCCTTGACAGGGGGCGGGTCCTACAATGAGCAGTTCTTC. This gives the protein CALTGGGSYNEQFF.

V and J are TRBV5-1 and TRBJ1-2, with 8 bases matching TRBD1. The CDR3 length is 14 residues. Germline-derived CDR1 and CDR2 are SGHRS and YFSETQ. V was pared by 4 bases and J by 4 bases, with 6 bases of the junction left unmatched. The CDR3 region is CASSPSDRGYGYTF. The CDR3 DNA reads TGCGCCAGCAGCCCCTCCGACAGGGGCTATGGCTACACCTTC.

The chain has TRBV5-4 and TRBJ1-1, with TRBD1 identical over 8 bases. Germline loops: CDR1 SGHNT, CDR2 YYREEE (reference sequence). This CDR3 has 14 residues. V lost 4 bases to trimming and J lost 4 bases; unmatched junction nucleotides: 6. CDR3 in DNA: TGTGCCAGCAGCCACGACAGGGGCGGCACTGAAGCTTTCTTT. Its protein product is CASSHDRGGTEAFF. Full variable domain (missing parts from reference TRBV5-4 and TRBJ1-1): ETGVTQSPTHLIKTRGQQVTLRCSSQSGHNTVSWYQQALGQGPQFIFQYYREEENGRGNFPPRFSGLQFPNYSSELNVNALELDDSALYLCASSHDRGGTEAFFGQGTRLTVV.

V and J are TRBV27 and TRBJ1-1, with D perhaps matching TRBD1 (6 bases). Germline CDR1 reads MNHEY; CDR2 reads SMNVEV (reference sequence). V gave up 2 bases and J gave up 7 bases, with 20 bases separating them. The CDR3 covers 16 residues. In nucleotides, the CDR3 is TGTGCCAGCAGTTTAGGGGCAGGGGACTTAATGGATGAAGCTTTCTTT. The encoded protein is CASSLGAGDLMDEAFF.

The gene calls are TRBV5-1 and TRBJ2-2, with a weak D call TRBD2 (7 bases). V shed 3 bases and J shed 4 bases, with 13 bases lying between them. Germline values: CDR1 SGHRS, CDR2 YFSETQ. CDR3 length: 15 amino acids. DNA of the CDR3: TGCGCCAGCAGCTGGGGGGGGCGCGTCACCGGGGAGCTGTTTTTT. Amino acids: CASSWGGRVTGELFF.

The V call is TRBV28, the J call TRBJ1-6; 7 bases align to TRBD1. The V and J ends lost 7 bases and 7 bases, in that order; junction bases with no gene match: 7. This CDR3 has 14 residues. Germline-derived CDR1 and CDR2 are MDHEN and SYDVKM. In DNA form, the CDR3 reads TGTGCCAGCATCCCTGGGACAGCAAATTCACCCCTCCACTTT. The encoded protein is CASIPGTANSPLHF.

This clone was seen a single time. The CDR3 is CATSRDILGGANVLTF. The CDR3 DNA is TGTGCCACCAGCAGAGATATCCTGGGTGGGGCCAACGTCCTGACTTTC. The chain uses TRBV15 and TRBJ2-6; D gene uncertain. The V gene lost 0 bases and the J gene lost 3 bases, with 9 bases spanning the gap. Per the germline V gene, CDR1 is LNHNV and CDR2 is YYDKDF (reference sequence). The CDR3 contains 16 residues.

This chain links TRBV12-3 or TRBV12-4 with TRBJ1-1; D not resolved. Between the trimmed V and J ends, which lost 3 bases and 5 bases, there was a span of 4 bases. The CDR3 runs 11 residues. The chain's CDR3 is CASSFNTEAFF. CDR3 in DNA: TGTGCCAGCAGTTTTAATACTGAAGCTTTCTTT.

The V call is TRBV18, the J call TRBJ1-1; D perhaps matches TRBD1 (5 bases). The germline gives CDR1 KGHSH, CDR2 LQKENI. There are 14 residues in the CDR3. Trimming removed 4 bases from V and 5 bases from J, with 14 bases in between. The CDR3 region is CASSLSGRETEAFF. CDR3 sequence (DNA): TGTGCCAGCTCACTGTCGGGCAGGGAAACTGAAGCTTTCTTT.